The entry that follows covers one T cell receptor beta chain sequence. Its antigen is unknown. The CDR3 runs to 12 residues. Germline CDR1 is LNHDA and CDR2 is SQIVND (reference sequence). V dropped 4 bases and J dropped 12; count of bases not matched to a gene: 2. The sample belongs to a study of early T cells in non-severe SARS-CoV-2 infection. Study results and caveats: VDJdb matching skewed toward anti-spike CD8 responses, missing private and CD4 specificities.

Researchers tagged individual cDNA molecules with unique molecular identifiers. TCRdb recomputed calls from the 5' RACE reads with MiXCR, one row per CDR3 protein. The sample includes around 68,000 distinct CDR3 sequences, 5% to 6.5% of them seen just once. The sequence was collected from an adult who was a healthcare worker with PCR-confirmed SARS-CoV-2 infection or an uninfected control (not recorded which). The J gene is TRBJ1-5, the V gene TRBV19; the match to TRBD1 covers 11 bases. Sample: whole blood, taken at baseline. The CDR3 nucleotides read TGTGCCAGTAGTACCGGGACAGGGGGCCAGCATTTT. Translation: CASSTGTGGQHF.